The source of this T cell receptor (beta chain) is a study of shared clonotypes between healthy human individuals. Study-wide findings and caveats: Naive CD4 clonotype sharing across four donors was about 5%.

A CD45RA-negative memory subset and a CD45RA+ naive subset were separated from the CD4+ cells. Trimming removed 4 bases from V and 4 bases from J; junction bases left unmatched: 7. The CDR3 totals 15 residues. Germline V gives CDR1 KGHSH, CDR2 LQKENI. Across several immunoSEQ plates, the genomic DNA of each subset was split evenly. The input for sorted-subset replicate PCRs was around 210 ng DNA, about 29,000 T cell genomes. Sequenced by immunoSEQ multiplex PCR; TCRdb stores in-frame clones only, minus some. The repertoire holds around 1.4 million clones, with roughly 98.5% as singletons. Details on this clone: The antigen remains undetermined.

The chain uses TRBV18 and TRBJ2-1; the match to TRBD2 covers 7 bases. The TCR was taken from a man aged 25-40 years in good health. Sequencing input: naive CD4+ T cells sorted from blood. Subset denoted: CD45RA+ positively selected. As DNA, the CDR3 is TGTGCCAGCTCACAACAAGCGGGGCCATACAATGAGCAGTTCTTC. This gives the protein CASSQQAGPYNEQFF.